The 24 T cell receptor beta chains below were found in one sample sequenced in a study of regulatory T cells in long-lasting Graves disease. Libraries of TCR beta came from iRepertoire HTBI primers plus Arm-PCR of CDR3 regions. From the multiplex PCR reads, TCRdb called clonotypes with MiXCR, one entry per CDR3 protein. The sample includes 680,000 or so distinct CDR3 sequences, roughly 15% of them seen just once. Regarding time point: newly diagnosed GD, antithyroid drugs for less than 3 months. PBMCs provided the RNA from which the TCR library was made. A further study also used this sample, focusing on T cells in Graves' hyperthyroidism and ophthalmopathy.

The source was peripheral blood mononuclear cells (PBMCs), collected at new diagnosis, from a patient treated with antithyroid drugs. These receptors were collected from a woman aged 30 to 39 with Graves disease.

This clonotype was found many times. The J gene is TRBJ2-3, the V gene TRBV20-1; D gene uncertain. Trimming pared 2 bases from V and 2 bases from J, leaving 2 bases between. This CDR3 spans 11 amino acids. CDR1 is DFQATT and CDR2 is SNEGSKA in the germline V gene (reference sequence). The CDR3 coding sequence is TGCAGTGCTAGAAACACAGATACGCAGTATTTT. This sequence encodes CSARNTDTQYF.

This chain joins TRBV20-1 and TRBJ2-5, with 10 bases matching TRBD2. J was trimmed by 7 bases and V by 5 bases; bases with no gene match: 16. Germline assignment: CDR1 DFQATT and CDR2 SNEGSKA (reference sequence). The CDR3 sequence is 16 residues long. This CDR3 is CSAGHLRIAGGVTQYF. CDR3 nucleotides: TGCAGTGCTGGCCACCTACGGATAGCGGGAGGCGTGACCCAGTACTTC.

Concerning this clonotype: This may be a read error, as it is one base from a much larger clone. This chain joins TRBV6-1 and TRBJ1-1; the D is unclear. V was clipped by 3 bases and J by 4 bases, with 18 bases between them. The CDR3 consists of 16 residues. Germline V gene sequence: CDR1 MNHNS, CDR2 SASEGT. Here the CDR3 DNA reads TGTGCCAGCAGTGAGATTCGACCGGGCCGTTTCACTGAAGCTTTCTTT. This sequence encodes CASSEIRPGRFTEAFF.

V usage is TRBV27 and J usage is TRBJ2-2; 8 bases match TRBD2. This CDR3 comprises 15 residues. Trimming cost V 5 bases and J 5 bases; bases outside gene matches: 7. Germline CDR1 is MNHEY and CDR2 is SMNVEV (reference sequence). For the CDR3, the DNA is TGTGCCAGCAGTCCGAGCGGGAGTAAAACCGGGGAGCTGTTTTTT. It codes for CASSPSGSKTGELFF.

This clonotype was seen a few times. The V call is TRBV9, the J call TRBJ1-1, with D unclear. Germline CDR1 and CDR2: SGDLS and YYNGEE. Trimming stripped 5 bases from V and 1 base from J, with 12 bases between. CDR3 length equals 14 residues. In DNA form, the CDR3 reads TGTGCCAGCAGGACATACGGGGAGAACACTGAAGCTTTCTTT. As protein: CASRTYGENTEAFF.

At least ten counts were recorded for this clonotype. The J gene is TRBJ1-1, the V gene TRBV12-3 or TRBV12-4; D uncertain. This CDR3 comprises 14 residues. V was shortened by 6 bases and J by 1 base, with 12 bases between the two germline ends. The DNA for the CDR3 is TGTGCCAGCAGCCCCCTCTCAGGGAACACTGAAGCTTTCTTT. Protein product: CASSPLSGNTEAFF.

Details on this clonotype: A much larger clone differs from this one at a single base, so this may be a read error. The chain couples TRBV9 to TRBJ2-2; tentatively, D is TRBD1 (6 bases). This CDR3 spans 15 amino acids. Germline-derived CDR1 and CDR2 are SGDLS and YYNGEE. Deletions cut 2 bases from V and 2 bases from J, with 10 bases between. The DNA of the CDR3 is TGTGCCAGCAGCGTGGTACAGGGAAACACCGGGGAGCTGTTTTTT. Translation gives CASSVVQGNTGELFF.

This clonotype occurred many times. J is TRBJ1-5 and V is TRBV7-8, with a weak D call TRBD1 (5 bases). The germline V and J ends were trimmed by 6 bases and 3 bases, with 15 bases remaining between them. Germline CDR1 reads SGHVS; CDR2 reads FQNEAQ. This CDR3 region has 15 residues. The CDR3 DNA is TGTGCCAGCAGTGGGGGAGGGATCGTCAATCAGCCCCAGCATTTT. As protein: CASSGGGIVNQPQHF.

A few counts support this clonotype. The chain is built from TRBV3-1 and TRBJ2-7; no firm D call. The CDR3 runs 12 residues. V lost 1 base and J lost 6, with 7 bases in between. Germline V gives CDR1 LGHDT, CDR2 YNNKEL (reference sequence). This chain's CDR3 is CASSQVWSEQYF. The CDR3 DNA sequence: TGTGCCAGCAGCCAAGTCTGGAGCGAGCAGTACTTC.

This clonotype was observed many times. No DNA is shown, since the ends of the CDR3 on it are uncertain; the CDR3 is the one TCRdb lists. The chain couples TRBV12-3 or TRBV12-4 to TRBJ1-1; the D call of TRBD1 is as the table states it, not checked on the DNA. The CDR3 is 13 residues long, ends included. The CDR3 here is CASSFGAGTEAFF.

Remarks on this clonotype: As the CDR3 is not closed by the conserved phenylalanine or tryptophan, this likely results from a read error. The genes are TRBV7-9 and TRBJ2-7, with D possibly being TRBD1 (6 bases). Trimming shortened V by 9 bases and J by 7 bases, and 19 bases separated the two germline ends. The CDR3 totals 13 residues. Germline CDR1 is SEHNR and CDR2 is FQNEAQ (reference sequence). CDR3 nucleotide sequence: TGTGCCAGACGGAGCAGGGGACCGGGGGAGCAGTACTCC. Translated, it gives CARRSRGPGEQYS.

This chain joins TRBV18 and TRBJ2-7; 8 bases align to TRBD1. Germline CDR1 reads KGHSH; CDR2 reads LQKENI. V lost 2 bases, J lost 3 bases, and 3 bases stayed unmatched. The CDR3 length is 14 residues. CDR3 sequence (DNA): TGTGCCAGCTCACCAGCGACAGGGGTCTACGAGCAGTACTTC. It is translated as CASSPATGVYEQYF.

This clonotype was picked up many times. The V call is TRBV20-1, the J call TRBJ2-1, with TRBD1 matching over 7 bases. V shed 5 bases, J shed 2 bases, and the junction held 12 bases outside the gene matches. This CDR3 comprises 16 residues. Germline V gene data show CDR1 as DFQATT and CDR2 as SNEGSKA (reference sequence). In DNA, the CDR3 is TGCAGTGCTCTCGACAGACAGGGTCAGACCTACAATGAGCAGTTCTTC. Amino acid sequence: CSALDRQGQTYNEQFF.

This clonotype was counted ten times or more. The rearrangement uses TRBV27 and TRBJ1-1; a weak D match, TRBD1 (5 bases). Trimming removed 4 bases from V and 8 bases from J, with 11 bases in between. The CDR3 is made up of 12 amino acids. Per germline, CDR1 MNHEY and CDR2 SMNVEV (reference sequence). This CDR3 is CASSSQVSEAFF. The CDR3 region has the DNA TGTGCCAGCAGTTCACAGGTTTCGGAAGCTTTCTTT.

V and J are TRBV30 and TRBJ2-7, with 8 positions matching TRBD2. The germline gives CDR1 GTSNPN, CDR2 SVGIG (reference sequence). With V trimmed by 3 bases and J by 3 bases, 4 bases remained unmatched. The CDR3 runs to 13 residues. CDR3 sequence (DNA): TGTGCCTGGAGAGTCAGCGGGAGCTACGAGCAGTACTTC. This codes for CAWRVSGSYEQYF. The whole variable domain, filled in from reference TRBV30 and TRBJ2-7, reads SQTIHQWPATLVQPVGSPLSLECTVEGTSNPNLYWYRQAAGRGLQLLFYSVGIGQISSEVPQNLSASRPQDRQFILSSKKLLLSDSGFYLCAWRVSGSYEQYFGPGTRLTVT.

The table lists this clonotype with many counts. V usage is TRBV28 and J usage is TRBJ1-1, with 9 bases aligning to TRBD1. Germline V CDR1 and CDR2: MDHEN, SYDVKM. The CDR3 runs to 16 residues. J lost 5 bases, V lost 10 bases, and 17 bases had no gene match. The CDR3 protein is CATSLLRTGVKTEAFF. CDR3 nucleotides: TGTGCCACCTCCCTGCTTAGGACAGGGGTAAAGACTGAAGCTTTCTTT.

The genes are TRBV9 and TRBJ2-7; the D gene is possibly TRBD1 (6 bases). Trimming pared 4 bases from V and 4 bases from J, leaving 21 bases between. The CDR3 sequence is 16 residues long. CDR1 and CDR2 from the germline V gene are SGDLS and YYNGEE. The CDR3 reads CASSPRVGAAQYEQYF. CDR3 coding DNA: TGTGCCAGCAGCCCGCGCGTGGGGGCTGCTCAGTACGAGCAGTACTTC.

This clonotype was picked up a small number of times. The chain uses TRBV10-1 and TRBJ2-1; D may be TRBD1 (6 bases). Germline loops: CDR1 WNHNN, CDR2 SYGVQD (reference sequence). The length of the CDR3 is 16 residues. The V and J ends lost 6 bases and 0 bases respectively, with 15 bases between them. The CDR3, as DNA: TGCGCCAGCAGCGACAGGAAACGCACCTCCTACAATGAGCAGTTCTTC. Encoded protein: CASSDRKRTSYNEQFF.

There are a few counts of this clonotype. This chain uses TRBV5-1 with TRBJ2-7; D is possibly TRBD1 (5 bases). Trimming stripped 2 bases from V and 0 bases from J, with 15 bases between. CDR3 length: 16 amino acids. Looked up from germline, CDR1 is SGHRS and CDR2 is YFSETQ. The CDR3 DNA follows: TGCGCCAGCAGCTTTCTAACAGGCTCTAGCTCCTACGAGCAGTACTTC. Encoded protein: CASSFLTGSSSYEQYF.

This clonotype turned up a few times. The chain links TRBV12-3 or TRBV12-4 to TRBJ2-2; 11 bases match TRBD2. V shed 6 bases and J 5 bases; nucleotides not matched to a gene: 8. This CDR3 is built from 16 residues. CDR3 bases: TGTGCCAGCAGCATACTAGCGGGAGTGGGGACCGGGGAGCTGTTTTTT. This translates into CASSILAGVGTGELFF.

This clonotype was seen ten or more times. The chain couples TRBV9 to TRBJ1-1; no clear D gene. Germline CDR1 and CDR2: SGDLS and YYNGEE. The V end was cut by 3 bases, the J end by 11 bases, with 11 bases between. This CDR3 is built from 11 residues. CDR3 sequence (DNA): TGTGCCAGCAGCGCCAACGAGGAGGCTTTCTTT. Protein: CASSANEEAFF.

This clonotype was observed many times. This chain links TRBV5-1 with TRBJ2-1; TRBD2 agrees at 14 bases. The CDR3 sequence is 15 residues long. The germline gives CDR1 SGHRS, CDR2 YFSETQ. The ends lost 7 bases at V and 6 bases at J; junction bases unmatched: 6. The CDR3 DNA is TGCGCCAGCCGCTCCGGACTAGCGGGAGGCAATGAGCAGTTCTTC. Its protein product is CASRSGLAGGNEQFF.

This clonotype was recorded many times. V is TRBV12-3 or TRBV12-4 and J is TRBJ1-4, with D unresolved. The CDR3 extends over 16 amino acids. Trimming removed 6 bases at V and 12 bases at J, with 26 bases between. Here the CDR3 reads CASSHTKLRIFAELFF. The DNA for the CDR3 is TGTGCCAGCAGCCACACAAAGTTGCGAATCTTTGCGGAACTGTTTTTT.

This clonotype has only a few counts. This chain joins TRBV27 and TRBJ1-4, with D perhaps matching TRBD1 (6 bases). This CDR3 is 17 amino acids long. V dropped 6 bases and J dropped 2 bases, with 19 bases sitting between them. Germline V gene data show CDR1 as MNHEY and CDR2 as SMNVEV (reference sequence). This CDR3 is CASRGLGGASTNEKLFF. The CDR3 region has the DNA TGTGCCAGCAGAGGTCTTGGGGGCGCGTCCACTAATGAAAAACTGTTTTTT.